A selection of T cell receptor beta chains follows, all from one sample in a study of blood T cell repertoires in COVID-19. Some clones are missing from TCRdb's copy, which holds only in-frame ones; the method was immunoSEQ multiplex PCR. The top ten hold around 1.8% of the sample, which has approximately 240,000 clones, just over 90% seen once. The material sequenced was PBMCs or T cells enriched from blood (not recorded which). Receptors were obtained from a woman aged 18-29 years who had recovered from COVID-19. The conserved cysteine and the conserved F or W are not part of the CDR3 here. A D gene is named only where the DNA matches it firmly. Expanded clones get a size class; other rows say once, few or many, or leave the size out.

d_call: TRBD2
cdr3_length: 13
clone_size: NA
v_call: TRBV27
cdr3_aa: ASSVAGGSYNEQF

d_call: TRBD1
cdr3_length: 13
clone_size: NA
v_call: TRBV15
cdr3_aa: ATSREGTGDSPLH

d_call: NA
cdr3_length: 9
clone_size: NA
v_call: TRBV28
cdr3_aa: ASSLLGHYT

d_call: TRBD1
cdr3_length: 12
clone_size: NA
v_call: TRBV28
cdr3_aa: ASSLGWTGEGYT

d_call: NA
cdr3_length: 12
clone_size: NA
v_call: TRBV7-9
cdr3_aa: ASSATLDAAEAF

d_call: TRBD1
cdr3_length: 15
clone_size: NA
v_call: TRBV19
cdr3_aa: ASRGRDRIPGGNTIY

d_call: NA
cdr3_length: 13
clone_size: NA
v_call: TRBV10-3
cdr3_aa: AISELQGAWTEAF

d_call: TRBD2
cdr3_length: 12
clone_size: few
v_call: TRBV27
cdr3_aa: ASSLGLAGTEQY

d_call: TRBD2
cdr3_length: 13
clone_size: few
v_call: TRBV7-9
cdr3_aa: ASTKDGGARAEQY

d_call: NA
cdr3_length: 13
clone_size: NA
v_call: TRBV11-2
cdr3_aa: ASSERQTQVYEQY

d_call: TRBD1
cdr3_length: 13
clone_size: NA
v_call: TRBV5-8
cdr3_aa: ASSRTGVSNQPQH

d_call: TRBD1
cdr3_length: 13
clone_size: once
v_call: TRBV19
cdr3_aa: ASSTQGAATYEQY

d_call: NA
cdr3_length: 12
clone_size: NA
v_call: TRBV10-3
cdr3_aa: AISESLSSYEQY

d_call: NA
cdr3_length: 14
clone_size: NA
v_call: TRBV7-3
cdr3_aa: ASSITGGSSYNEQF

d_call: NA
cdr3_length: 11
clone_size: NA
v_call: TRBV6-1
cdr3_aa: ASSESSGNTIY

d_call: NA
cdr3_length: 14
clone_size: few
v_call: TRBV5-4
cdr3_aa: ASSLFPGGVNSPLH

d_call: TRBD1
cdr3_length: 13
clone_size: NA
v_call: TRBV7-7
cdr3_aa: ASSVNLGQHNEQF

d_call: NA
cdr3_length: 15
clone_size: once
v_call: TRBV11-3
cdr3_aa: ASSPGVGRGAKNIQY

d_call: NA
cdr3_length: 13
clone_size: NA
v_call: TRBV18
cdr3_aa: ASSPDKYLHYGYT

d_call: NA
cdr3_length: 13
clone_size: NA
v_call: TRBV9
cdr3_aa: ASSPGDSANYEQY

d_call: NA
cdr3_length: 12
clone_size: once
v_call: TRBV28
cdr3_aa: ASSEQRVYEKLF

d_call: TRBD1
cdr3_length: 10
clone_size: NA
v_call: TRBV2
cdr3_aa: ASRNRGETQY

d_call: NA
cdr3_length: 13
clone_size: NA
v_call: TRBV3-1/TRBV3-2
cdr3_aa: ASSQTKTGPYGYT

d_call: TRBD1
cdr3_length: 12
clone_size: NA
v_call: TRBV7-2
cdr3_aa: ASSSQGAYEKLF

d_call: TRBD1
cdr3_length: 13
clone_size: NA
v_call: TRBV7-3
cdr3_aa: ASSIGQGPGNTIY

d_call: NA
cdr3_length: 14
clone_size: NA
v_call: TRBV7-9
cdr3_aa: ASSRDLGTANYGYT

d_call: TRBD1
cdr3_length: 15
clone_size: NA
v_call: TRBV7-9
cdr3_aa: ASSNRGRELKNTEAF

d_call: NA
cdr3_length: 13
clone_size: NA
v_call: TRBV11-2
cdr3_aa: ASSLDGGRNQPQH

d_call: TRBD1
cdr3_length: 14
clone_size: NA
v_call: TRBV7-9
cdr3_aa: ASSSSGTGGEETQY

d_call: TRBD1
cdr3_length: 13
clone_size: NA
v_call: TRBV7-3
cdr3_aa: ASSLRQGEVDGYT

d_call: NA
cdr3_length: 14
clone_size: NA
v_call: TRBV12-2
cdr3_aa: ASRFLTGQGADEQY

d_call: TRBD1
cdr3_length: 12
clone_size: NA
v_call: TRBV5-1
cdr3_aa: ASSLVTGDTEAF

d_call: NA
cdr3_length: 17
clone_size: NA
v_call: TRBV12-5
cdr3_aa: ASGLTRIDGAGQNTEAF

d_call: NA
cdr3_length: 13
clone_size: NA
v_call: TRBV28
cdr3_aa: ASSLSTVANYGYT

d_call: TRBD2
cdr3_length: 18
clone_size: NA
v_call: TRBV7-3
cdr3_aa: ASSLSLSGSLLANTGELF

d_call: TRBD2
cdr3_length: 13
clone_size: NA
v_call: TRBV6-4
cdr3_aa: ASSLLAENTGELF

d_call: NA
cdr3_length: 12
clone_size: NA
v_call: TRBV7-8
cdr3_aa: ASSTPRDSYEQY

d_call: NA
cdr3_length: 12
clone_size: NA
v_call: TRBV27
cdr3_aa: ASSPRTVDQPQH

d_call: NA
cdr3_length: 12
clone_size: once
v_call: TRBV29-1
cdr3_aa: SVEGQGSVDTIY

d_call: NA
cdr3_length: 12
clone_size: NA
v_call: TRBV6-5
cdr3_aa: ASTKGGSSYEQY

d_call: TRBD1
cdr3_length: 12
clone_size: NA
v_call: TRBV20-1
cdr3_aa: SASGTGNPYEQY

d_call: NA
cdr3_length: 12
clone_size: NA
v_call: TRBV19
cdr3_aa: ASSIMGANYGYT

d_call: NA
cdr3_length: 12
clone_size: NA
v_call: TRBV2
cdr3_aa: ASTREATNEKLF

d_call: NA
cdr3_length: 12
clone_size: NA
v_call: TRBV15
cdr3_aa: ATSREPGQETQY

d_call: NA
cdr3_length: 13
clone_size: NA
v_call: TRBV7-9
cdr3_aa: ASSLERILQETQY

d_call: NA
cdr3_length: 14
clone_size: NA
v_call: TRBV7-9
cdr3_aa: ASSPSETGGTDTQY

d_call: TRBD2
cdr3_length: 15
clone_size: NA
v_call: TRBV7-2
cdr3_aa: ASSIRLAGTIQETQY

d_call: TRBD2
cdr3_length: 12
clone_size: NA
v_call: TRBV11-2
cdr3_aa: ASSLVAGADTQY

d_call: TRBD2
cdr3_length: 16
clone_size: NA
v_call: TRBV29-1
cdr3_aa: SVVLTSGRAPGANVLT

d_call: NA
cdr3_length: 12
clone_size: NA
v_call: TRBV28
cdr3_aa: ASSFGGGGTEAF

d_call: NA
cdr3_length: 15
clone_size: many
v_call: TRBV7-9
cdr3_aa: ASSPRLGGRANTEAF

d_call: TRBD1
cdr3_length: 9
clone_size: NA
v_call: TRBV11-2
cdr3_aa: ASSLGTGQY

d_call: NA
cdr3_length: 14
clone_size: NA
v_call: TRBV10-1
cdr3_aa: ASSESVGGGQETQY

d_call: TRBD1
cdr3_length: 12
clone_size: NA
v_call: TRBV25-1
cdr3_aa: ASSATGNNSPLH